These 26 T cell receptor beta chains were sequenced from one sample in a study of T cells in localized non-small cell lung cancer. The method was immunoSEQ multiplex PCR; TCRdb's version includes in-frame clones alone and lacks a portion of them. The profile shows roughly 15,000 clones, around 83% of them singletons. This material consisted of peripheral blood, taken before any cancer treatment. The origin of the receptors is a female donor older than 55 with stage I squamous cell lung carcinoma.

This clone was seen once. The rearrangement links TRBV29-1 to TRBJ2-2; TRBD1 matches at 8 bases. Germline CDR1 SQVTM, CDR2 ANQGSEA. J was trimmed by 4 bases and V by 7 bases; bases with no gene match: 8. The length of the CDR3 is 14 residues. The CDR3 DNA follows: TGCAGCGCACGACAGGGGCAGGGCACCGGGGAGCTGTTTTTT. Protein: CSARQGQGTGELFF.

The sample holds a few counts of this clone. CDR3 protein: CAAGGANLPDTQYF. Here the CDR3 DNA reads TGTGCGGCCGGGGGGGCCAATCTACCAGATACGCAGTATTTT. This chain connects TRBV5-4 to TRBJ2-3, with 8 bases aligning to TRBD2. This CDR3 is built from 14 residues. Germline V gene lookup returns CDR1 SGHNT and CDR2 YYREEE (reference sequence).

This rearrangement joins TRBV18 to TRBJ1-1, with a weak D call TRBD1 (5 bases). V lost 3 bases to trimming and J lost 4 bases, with 15 bases between them. The germline gives CDR1 KGHSH, CDR2 LQKENI. CDR3 size: 15 residues. The CDR3 spells CASSPLGPGSTEAFF. CDR3 sequence (DNA): TGTGCCAGCTCACCCCTTGGCCCAGGGAGCACTGAAGCTTTCTTT.

V and J are TRBV18 and TRBJ1-4, with a weak D call TRBD1 (6 bases). Germline V lookup: CDR1 KGHSH, CDR2 LQKENI. This CDR3 is 14 amino acids long. Trimming cost V 5 bases and J 8 bases, with 15 bases left between them. The DNA of the CDR3 is TGTGCCAGCTCAGAAACAGGGTTAGACGAAAAACTGTTTTTT. Translation: CASSETGLDEKLFF.

The chain recombines TRBV6-1 with TRBJ1-2, with D unresolved. The CDR3 covers 12 residues. With 4 bases removed from V and 13 bases from J, the gap between germline ends came to 16 bases. The germline V gene has CDR1 MNHNS and CDR2 SASEGT. Written as DNA, the CDR3 is TGTGCCAGCAGTGCTGGGGTACAAGTGAGCACCTTC. Amino acid sequence: CASSAGVQVSTF.

This sequence joins TRBV25-1 and TRBJ2-7; D is unclear. Trimming removed 0 bases at V and 6 bases at J, with 9 bases between. The V gene's germline CDR1 is MGHDK and CDR2 SYGVNS. The CDR3 is 13 residues long. CDR3 protein: CASSEYLIGEQYF. CDR3 in DNA: TGTGCCAGCAGTGAATACCTCATCGGCGAGCAGTACTTC.

The CDR3 reads CASSSPFRQFNSPLHF. The DNA of the CDR3 is TGTGCCAGCAGTTCCCCTTTTCGACAGTTTAATTCACCCCTCCACTTT. The rearrangement links TRBV28 to TRBJ1-6, with D perhaps matching TRBD1 (5 bases). Germline V gene sequence: CDR1 MDHEN, CDR2 SYDVKM. This CDR3 comprises 16 residues. V lost 4 bases and J 6 bases, leaving 16 bases between the germline ends.

The chain combines TRBV29-1 with TRBJ1-1; D might be TRBD1 (5 bases). V shed 5 bases and J shed 10 bases, with 11 bases lying between them. The CDR3 runs 10 residues. Germline V gives CDR1 SQVTM, CDR2 ANQGSEA. The CDR3 sequence: CSVHGGAAFF. CDR3 nucleotides: TGCAGCGTTCACGGAGGGGCAGCTTTCTTT.

This clone is a singleton in its sample. The chain uses TRBV27 and TRBJ1-2; D unresolved. Trimming took off 5 bases at V and 4 bases at J, with 11 bases between the two ends. This CDR3 comprises 13 residues. Germline-derived CDR1 and CDR2 are MNHEY and SMNVEV (reference sequence). The CDR3 reads CASSPSRSYGYTF. Written as DNA, the CDR3 is TGTGCCAGCAGTCCCAGCAGAAGCTATGGCTACACCTTC.

The chain joins TRBV4-2 to TRBJ1-4, with 8 positions matching TRBD1. Germline loops: CDR1 LGHNA, CDR2 YNFKEQ. CDR3 length: 17 residues. V gave up 5 bases and J gave up 0 bases; unmatched junction bases: 8. The CDR3 DNA sequence: TGTGCCAGCAGCTTCACAGGGGGATCAGCAACTAATGAAAAACTGTTTTTT. It encodes CASSFTGGSATNEKLFF.

The chain recombines TRBV7-2 with TRBJ2-3; 8 positions agree with TRBD2. With 5 bases clipped from V and 1 base from J, the junction kept 8 bases outside the gene matches. The CDR3 extends over 16 amino acids. Germline CDR1 reads SGHTA; CDR2 reads FQGNSA. The CDR3 reads CASSPTSGSGTDTQYF. The CDR3 bases are TGTGCCAGCAGCCCGACCAGCGGGAGTGGCACAGATACGCAGTATTTT.

This clone was counted a single time. This chain joins TRBV21-1 and TRBJ2-1; the D call in the table, TRBD1, was not verified against the DNA. TRBV21-1 corresponds to a pseudogene. This CDR3 has 15 residues. This CDR3 is CASSKEKGGCNEQFF. In DNA, the CDR3 is TGTGCCAGCAGCAAAGAAAAAGGGGGTTGCAATGAGCAGTTCTTC.

The chain joins TRBV6-6 to TRBJ1-5; D is possibly TRBD1 (6 bases). V dropped 10 bases and J dropped 5 bases, with 15 bases sitting between them. CDR1 is MNHNY, CDR2 SVGAGI, per germline (reference sequence). There are 13 residues in the CDR3. In DNA, the CDR3 is TGTGCCACCAGGGGTGGGGGTGATCAGCCCCAGCATTTT. Encoded protein: CATRGGGDQPQHF.

The chain links TRBV6-1 to TRBJ1-1, with D possibly TRBD1 on 5 matching bases. In germline, CDR1 is MNHNS, CDR2 SASEGT. The CDR3 loop spans 15 amino acids. V dropped 2 bases and J dropped 2 bases, with 12 bases sitting between them. The CDR3 is CASSEWAGLNTEAFF. CDR3 DNA: TGTGCCAGCAGTGAATGGGCAGGGCTCAACACTGAAGCTTTCTTT.

The CDR3 sequence: CASSFRSGGNYEQYF. In DNA form, the CDR3 reads TGTGCCAGCAGCTTTCGTAGCGGGGGAAACTACGAGCAGTACTTC. The rearrangement uses TRBV7-2 and TRBJ2-7; 9 positions match TRBD2. V shed 3 bases, J shed 3 bases, and the junction held 6 bases outside the gene matches. The CDR3 extends over 15 amino acids. Per the germline V gene, CDR1 is SGHTA and CDR2 is FQGNSA.

J is TRBJ2-5 and V is TRBV18; D is possibly TRBD1 (6 bases). Germline CDR1 and CDR2: KGHSH and LQKENI. The length of the CDR3 is 17 residues. Trimming shortened V by 6 bases and J by 0 bases, and 20 bases separated the two germline ends. The CDR3 reads CASSTGGVGLYQETQYF. Written as DNA, the CDR3 is TGTGCCAGCTCGACTGGGGGCGTAGGTTTGTACCAAGAGACCCAGTACTTC.

The gene calls are TRBV7-2 and TRBJ2-3, with a tentative D call TRBD2 (5 bases). V lost 6 bases, J lost 1 base, and 14 bases lay in between. The CDR3 consists of 15 residues. The germline CDR1 and CDR2 sequences are SGHTA and FQGNSA. CDR3 bases: TGTGCCAGCAGTCAACTAGTGTACCGCACAGATACGCAGTATTTT. Translation: CASSQLVYRTDTQYF.

The table lists this clone with a count of one. This sequence joins TRBV25-1 and TRBJ1-4; TRBD1 is a possible D gene (6 bases). The CDR3 spans 12 residues. V was clipped by 3 bases and J by 10 bases, with 9 bases between them. Germline CDR1 is MGHDK and CDR2 is SYGVNS. In nucleotides, the CDR3 is TGTGCCAGCAGTGATACCAGGGGAAAACTGTTTTTT. Translation gives CASSDTRGKLFF.

CDR3 in DNA: TGTGCCAGCAGCCCTACCACAGGGGAGGGAGCCACAGATACGCAGTATTTT. It translates to CASSPTTGEGATDTQYF. The chain links TRBV5-4 to TRBJ2-3; D possibly uses TRBD1 or TRBD2 (7 bases each). The CDR3 covers 17 residues. The V end lost 4 bases, the J end lost 2 bases, and 20 bases lay between the germline ends. CDR1 SGHNT and CDR2 YYREEE come from the germline V gene (reference sequence).

The chain uses TRBV7-1 and TRBJ2-1; TRBD2 aligns across 8 bases. TRBV7-1 is an ORF; its function is uncertain. The CDR3 has 14 amino acids. V shed 4 bases, J shed 7 bases, and the junction held 6 bases outside the gene matches. Here the CDR3 DNA reads TGTGCCAGCAGCTTAGCGGGGACGGAAAATGAGCAGTTCTTC. Translation gives CASSLAGTENEQFF.

The CDR3 protein is CASRGGPTNEKLFF. In nucleotides, the CDR3 is TGCGCCAGCAGGGGAGGTCCAACTAATGAAAAACTGTTTTTT. The chain employs TRBV5-1 and TRBJ1-4; D is ambiguous. The V and J ends lost 5 bases and 0 bases respectively, with 8 bases between them. The CDR3 extends over 14 amino acids. The germline V gene has CDR1 SGHRS and CDR2 YFSETQ.

The J gene is TRBJ1-1, the V gene TRBV11-2, with a weak D call TRBD1 (6 bases). The CDR3 contains 14 residues. Trimming removed 4 bases at V and 5 bases at J, with 14 bases between. CDR1 is SGHAT, CDR2 FQNNGV, per germline. The CDR3 bases are TGTGCCAGCAGCTCAACAGGGAGAGGGACTGAAGCTTTCTTT. This gives the protein CASSSTGRGTEAFF.

Only a few counts were recorded for this clone. The V call is TRBV29-1, the J call TRBJ1-1; 7 nucleotides match TRBD1. After removal of 6 bases from V and 6 bases from J, the junction contained 7 bases not matched to a gene. The CDR3 consists of 12 residues. The germline V gene has CDR1 SQVTM and CDR2 ANQGSEA. The CDR3 DNA is TGCAGCGTCAGACAGGGAGTGGCTGAAGCTTTCTTT. Translation: CSVRQGVAEAFF.

This clone was detected a few times. V gene TRBV19 combines with J gene TRBJ2-7; possibly TRBD1 or TRBD2 for D (5 bases each). Germline CDR1 reads LNHDA; CDR2 reads SQIVND (reference sequence). Trimming removed 6 bases at V and 0 bases at J, with 12 bases between. The CDR3 covers 14 residues. The CDR3 coding sequence is TGTGCCAGTAGCACGGGACGGAACTCCTACGAGCAGTACTTC. Its translation is CASSTGRNSYEQYF.

A single count supports this clone. The chain has TRBV6-1 and TRBJ2-7; D gene uncertain. Germline CDR1 MNHNS, CDR2 SASEGT. The CDR3 sequence is 15 residues long. The germline V and J ends were trimmed by 4 bases and 2 bases, with 15 bases remaining between them. CDR3 DNA sequence: TGTGCCAGCAGTGGGAGACACCGCGGTACCTACGAGCAGTACTTC. Translated, it gives CASSGRHRGTYEQYF.

This chain connects TRBV6-5 to TRBJ2-1, with a possible D match to TRBD2 (5 bases). Germline CDR1 and CDR2: MNHEY and SVGAGI. The CDR3 is made up of 14 amino acids. V was shortened by 2 bases and J by 0 bases, with 5 bases between the two germline ends. CDR3 coding DNA: TGTGCCAGCAGTTACCGGGGCTCCTACAATGAGCAGTTCTTC. Translated: CASSYRGSYNEQFF.